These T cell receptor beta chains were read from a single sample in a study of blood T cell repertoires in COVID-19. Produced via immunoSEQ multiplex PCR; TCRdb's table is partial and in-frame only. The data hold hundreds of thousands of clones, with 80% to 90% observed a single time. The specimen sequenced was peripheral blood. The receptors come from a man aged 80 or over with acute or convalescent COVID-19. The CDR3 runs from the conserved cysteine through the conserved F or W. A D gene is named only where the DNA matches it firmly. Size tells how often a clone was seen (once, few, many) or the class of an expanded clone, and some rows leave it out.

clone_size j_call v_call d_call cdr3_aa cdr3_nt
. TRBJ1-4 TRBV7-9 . CASSRPDRTNEKLFF TGTGCCAGCAGCCGTCCTGACAGGACTAATGAAAAACTGTTTTTT
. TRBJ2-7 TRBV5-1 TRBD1 CASSPYRGSSYEQYF TGCGCCAGCAGCCCCTACAGGGGGAGCTCCTACGAGCAGTACTTC
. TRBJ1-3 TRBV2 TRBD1 CASSGDRGNTIYF TGTGCCAGCAGTGGCGACAGGGGGAACACCATATATTTT
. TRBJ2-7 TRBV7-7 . CASSPGGTHEQYF TGTGCTAGCAGCCCAGGAGGGACCCACGAGCAGTACTTC
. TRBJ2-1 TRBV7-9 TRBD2 CASSPREGSYNEQFF TGTGCCAGCAGCCCACGGGAGGGCTCCTACAATGAGCAGTTCTTC
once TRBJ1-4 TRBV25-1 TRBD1 CASSKTTGGSEKLFF TGTGCCAGCAGTAAGACTACAGGGGGCTCTGAAAAACTGTTTTTT
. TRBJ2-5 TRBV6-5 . CASRRDPGQETQYF TGTGCCAGCCGCCGGGACCCCGGACAGGAGACCCAGTACTTC
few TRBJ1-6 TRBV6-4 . CASSAQVNSPLHF TGTGCCAGCAGTGCCCAGGTTAATTCACCCCTCCACTTT
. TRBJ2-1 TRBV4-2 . CASSQAMGLSYNEQFF TGTGCCAGCAGCCAAGCTATGGGACTTTCCTACAATGAGCAGTTCTTC
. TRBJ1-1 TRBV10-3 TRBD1 CAISEGTGWDTEAFF TGTGCCATCAGTGAGGGGACAGGGTGGGACACTGAAGCTTTCTTT
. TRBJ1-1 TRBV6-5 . CASSYLASLNTEAFF TGTGCCAGCAGTTACTTAGCCTCTTTAAACACTGAAGCTTTCTTT
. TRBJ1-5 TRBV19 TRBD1 CASSIPQGRNQPQHF TGTGCCAGTAGTATACCACAGGGGCGGAATCAGCCCCAGCATTTT
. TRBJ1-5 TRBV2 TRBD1 CASRATGGLQPQHF TGTGCCAGCAGAGCGACAGGGGGCCTTCAGCCCCAGCATTTT
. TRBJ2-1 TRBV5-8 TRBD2 CASSSGLAGANEQFF TGTGCCAGCAGCTCGGGACTAGCGGGAGCCAATGAGCAGTTCTTC
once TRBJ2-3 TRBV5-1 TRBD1 CASTTLPGQGTDTQYF TGCGCCAGCACGACATTACCGGGACAGGGGACAGATACGCAGTATTTT
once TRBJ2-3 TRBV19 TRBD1 CASSRDRGTDTQYF TGTGCCAGTAGTAGGGACAGAGGCACAGATACGCAGTATTTT
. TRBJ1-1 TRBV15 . CATRVAQGNTEAFF TGTGCCACCAGAGTCGCTCAGGGGAACACTGAAGCTTTCTTT
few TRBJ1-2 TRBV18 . CASSLMGLGGYTF TGTGCCAGCTCACTAATGGGACTCGGTGGCTACACCTTC
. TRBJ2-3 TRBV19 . CASSDTGTDTQYF TGTGCCAGTAGCGACACCGGCACAGATACGCAGTATTTT
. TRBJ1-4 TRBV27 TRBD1 CASRRQGSMKGSEKLFF TGTGCCAGCAGGAGACAGGGAAGTATGAAGGGAAGTGAAAAACTGTTTTTT
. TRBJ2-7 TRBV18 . CASSPAGAALYEQYF TGTGCCAGCTCACCTGCAGGAGCGGCGCTCTACGAGCAGTACTTC
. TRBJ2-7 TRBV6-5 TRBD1 CASRVTGVGEQYF TGTGCCAGCAGAGTGACAGGGGTAGGTGAGCAGTACTTC
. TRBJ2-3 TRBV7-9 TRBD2 CASSLLRGRATDTQYF TGTGCCAGCAGCTTATTGCGCGGGAGGGCCACAGATACGCAGTATTTT
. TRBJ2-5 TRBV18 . CASSPLDSQETQYF TGTGCCAGCTCACCCCTCGACAGCCAAGAGACCCAGTACTTC
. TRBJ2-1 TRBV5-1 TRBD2 CASSLETSGRIRPFF TGCGCCAGCAGCTTGGAGACTAGCGGGAGAATCCGGCCGTTCTTC
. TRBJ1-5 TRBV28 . CASSPSGGLHF TGTGCCAGCAGTCCTTCTGGGGGACTGCATTTT
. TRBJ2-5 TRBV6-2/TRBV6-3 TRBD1 CASSSQGTVRETQYF TGTGCCAGCAGTTCACAGGGGACGGTTCGAGAGACCCAGTACTTC
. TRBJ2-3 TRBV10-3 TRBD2 CASATSSGGTDTQYF TGTGCCAGCGCTACCTCGAGCGGGGGCACAGATACGCAGTATTTT
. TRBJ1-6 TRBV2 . CASSESNLGYSPLHF TGTGCCAGCAGTGAAAGTAACCTAGGCTATTCACCCCTCCACTTT
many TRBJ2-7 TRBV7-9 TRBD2 CASSPSGGASYEQYF TGTGCCAGCAGCCCGAGCGGGGGGGCTTCCTACGAGCAGTACTTC
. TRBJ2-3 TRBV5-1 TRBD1 CASSFTGVSQDTQYF TGCGCCAGCAGCTTCACAGGGGTTTCGCAAGATACGCAGTATTTT
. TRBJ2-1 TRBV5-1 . CASSSLQRLPYNEQFF TGCGCCAGCAGCTCCCTCCAGCGCCTCCCTTACAATGAGCAGTTCTTC
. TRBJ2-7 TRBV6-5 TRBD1 CASRYGQGGSYEQYF TGTGCCAGCAGGTACGGACAGGGTGGGTCCTACGAGCAGTACTTC
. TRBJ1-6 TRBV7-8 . CASSLAPGHNNSPLHF TGTGCCAGCAGCTTAGCCCCGGGACACAATAATTCACCCCTCCACTTT
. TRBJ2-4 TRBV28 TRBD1 CASSLQGAGKNIQYF TGTGCCAGCAGCCTTCAGGGGGCCGGCAAAAACATTCAGTACTTC
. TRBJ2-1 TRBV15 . CATSRDRLKYNEQFF TGTGCCACCAGCAGAGATCGACTAAAATACAATGAGCAGTTCTTC
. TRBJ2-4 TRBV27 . CASSFGGRDIQYF TGTGCCAGCAGTTTTGGTGGGCGAGACATTCAGTACTTC
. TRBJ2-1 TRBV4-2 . CASSQVWTTYNEQFF TGTGCCAGCAGCCAAGTGTGGACTACCTACAATGAGCAGTTCTTC
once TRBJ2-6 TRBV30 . CASTGSAGANVLTF TGTGCCTCTACAGGGTCGGCTGGGGCCAACGTCCTGACTTTC
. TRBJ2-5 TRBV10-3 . CAISPGDPETQYF TGTGCCATCAGCCCAGGGGACCCAGAGACCCAGTACTTC
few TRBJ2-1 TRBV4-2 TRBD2 CASSQGRVTSENNEQFF TGTGCCAGCAGCCAAGGAAGGGTTACTAGCGAGAACAATGAGCAGTTCTTC
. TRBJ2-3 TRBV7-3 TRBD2 CASSLHPPGLAGTDTQYF TGTGCCAGCAGCTTACATCCACCCGGACTAGCGGGGACAGATACGCAGTATTTT
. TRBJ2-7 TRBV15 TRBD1 CATSNRQGRFNEQYF TGTGCCACCAGCAACCGACAGGGCCGCTTTAACGAGCAGTACTTC
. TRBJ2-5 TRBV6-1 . CASSEQGETQYF TGTGCCAGCAGTGAGCAGGGAGAGACCCAGTACTTC
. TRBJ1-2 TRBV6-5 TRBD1 CASSYRQGSGYTF TGTGCCAGCAGTTACCGACAGGGTTCTGGCTACACCTTC
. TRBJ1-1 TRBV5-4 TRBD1 CASSPGTATEAFF TGTGCCAGCAGCCCGGGGACAGCCACTGAAGCTTTCTTT
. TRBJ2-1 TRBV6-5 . CASRPTGRNEQFF TGTGCCAGCAGGCCGACAGGGAGGAATGAGCAGTTCTTC
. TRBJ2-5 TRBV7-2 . CASSLRGELAGPIQETQYF TGTGCCAGCAGCTTACGCGGGGAACTAGCTGGGCCGATCCAAGAGACCCAGTACTTC
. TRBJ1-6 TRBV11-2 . CASSPGTYSPLHF TGTGCCAGCAGCCCGGGGACATATTCACCCCTCCACTTT
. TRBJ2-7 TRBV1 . CTSSQDLNTGRFPRTCEQYF TGCACCAGCAGCCAAGATCTTAACACAGGCCGTTTTCCCCGAACCTGCGAGCAGTACTTC
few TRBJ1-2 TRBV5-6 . CASELGGGHGGYTF TGTGCCAGCGAACTTGGCGGGGGGCATGGTGGCTACACCTTC
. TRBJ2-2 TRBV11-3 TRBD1 CASSLGQGYTGELFF TGTGCCAGCAGCTTAGGACAGGGATACACCGGGGAGCTGTTTTTT
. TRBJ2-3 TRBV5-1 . CASSLASEGQYF TGCGCCAGCAGCTTGGCCTCTGAGGGGCAGTATTTT
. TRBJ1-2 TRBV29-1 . CSVSDTYYGYTF TGCAGCGTCTCGGACACCTACTATGGCTACACCTTC